The subject of this entry is one TCR beta chain. The data stem from a study of ipilimumab plus nivolumab after autologous stem cell transplantation. Turning to the study itself: The DLBCL cohort had primary refractory and relapsed disease, with 18-month progression-free survival of about 86% and 29%.

Losses at the gene ends were 3 bases for V and 5 bases for J; bases not matched to a gene: 6. Germline values: CDR1 KGHSH, CDR2 LQKENI. There are 15 residues in the CDR3. TCRdb's copy holds only in-frame clones and misses some; the assay was immunoSEQ multiplex PCR. The sample consists of roughly 20,000 clones, 77% of them appearing once. Starting 14 to 28 days after autologous transplant, ipilimumab 1 mg/kg was given. The starting material was PBMCs, obtained in a trial of ipilimumab plus nivolumab as post-transplant consolidation. The chain links TRBV18 to TRBJ2-4, with 8 bases matching TRBD2. The TCR comes from a male donor with diffuse large B-cell lymphoma. This chain's CDR3 is CASSPEAGGENIQYF. CDR3 DNA: TGTGCCAGCTCACCTGAGGCGGGAGGCGAAAACATTCAGTACTTC.